These T cell receptor beta chains were read from a single sample in a study of CD8+CD57+ T cells in acquired aplastic anemia. MiXCR was run by TCRdb on the reads, yielding one entry per CDR3 protein. The table lists roughly 130,000 distinct CDR3 sequences, about 46% of them singletons. Sample: sorted CD4+, CD8+, or CD8+CD57+ T cells (not recorded which) from PBMCs. These receptors came from a human donor in good health, serving as a control. Both conserved end residues are part of each CDR3. The D gene is left open where the match is weak. Clone size appears in some rows only: once, few, many, or a class for an expanded clone.

clone_size: -
j_call: TRBJ2-7
d_call: TRBD2
v_call: TRBV7-6
cdr3_nt: TGTGCCAGCAGCTTAGGCGGGGGATTCTCATACGAGCAGTACTTC
cdr3_aa: CASSLGGGFSYEQYF

clone_size: -
j_call: TRBJ2-2
d_call: -
v_call: TRBV29-1
cdr3_nt: TGCAGCGTCCAATTCGACCTCGATAACACCGGGGAGCTGTTTTTT
cdr3_aa: CSVQFDLDNTGELFF

clone_size: -
j_call: TRBJ2-7
d_call: TRBD1
v_call: TRBV19
cdr3_nt: TGTGCCAGTAGTATAGTGAAGGGGGCCAACGAGCAGTACTTC
cdr3_aa: CASSIVKGANEQYF

clone_size: -
j_call: TRBJ1-1
d_call: -
v_call: TRBV9
cdr3_nt: TGTGCCAGCAGCGTAGCAAATCAGTGGAACACTGAAGCTTTCTTT
cdr3_aa: CASSVANQWNTEAFF

clone_size: many
j_call: TRBJ2-1
d_call: TRBD2
v_call: TRBV5-1
cdr3_nt: TGCGCCAGCAGTTCTAGCGGGGGGCTCTACAATGAGCAGTTCTTC
cdr3_aa: CASSSSGGLYNEQFF

clone_size: -
j_call: TRBJ1-2
d_call: -
v_call: TRBV20-1
cdr3_nt: TGCAGTGCTACGTCAGGACAACAGGAGAACTATGGCTACACCTTC
cdr3_aa: CSATSGQQENYGYTF

clone_size: -
j_call: TRBJ2-2
d_call: TRBD1
v_call: TRBV9
cdr3_nt: TGTGCCAGCAGCATACAGGGGGCGACGTACACCGGGGAGCTGTTTTTT
cdr3_aa: CASSIQGATYTGELFF

clone_size: many
j_call: TRBJ1-2
d_call: -
v_call: TRBV28
cdr3_nt: TGTGCCAGCAGTTTCTCCCCACAGGGACACTATGGCTACACCTTC
cdr3_aa: CASSFSPQGHYGYTF

clone_size: many
j_call: TRBJ1-4
d_call: -
v_call: TRBV5-1
cdr3_nt: TGCGCCAGCAGCTCAAGGCCAGAGGCTAATGAAAAACTGTTTTTT
cdr3_aa: CASSSRPEANEKLFF

clone_size: -
j_call: TRBJ2-7
d_call: TRBD2
v_call: TRBV2
cdr3_nt: TGTGCCAGCAGGACTAGCGGGGGGAATACGCAGTACTTC
cdr3_aa: CASRTSGGNTQYF

clone_size: -
j_call: TRBJ1-2
d_call: -
v_call: TRBV19
cdr3_nt: TGTGCCAGTAGTAACCCAGGGTCGTACTATGGCTACACCTTC
cdr3_aa: CASSNPGSYYGYTF

clone_size: -
j_call: TRBJ1-2
d_call: TRBD1
v_call: TRBV11-2
cdr3_nt: TGTGCCAGCAGCCCAAGGACAGGGTATGGCTACACCTTC
cdr3_aa: CASSPRTGYGYTF

clone_size: -
j_call: TRBJ2-1
d_call: TRBD1
v_call: TRBV7-6
cdr3_nt: TGTGCCAGCAGCGCGCGGGACAGGGCCGAGCAGTTCTTC
cdr3_aa: CASSARDRAEQFF

clone_size: -
j_call: TRBJ1-2
d_call: -
v_call: TRBV2
cdr3_nt: TGTGTCAGCAGTGAACGCGGCAGGGAAATATCGAGTGGCTACACCTTC
cdr3_aa: CVSSERGREISSGYTF

clone_size: -
j_call: TRBJ2-7
d_call: TRBD2
v_call: TRBV20-1
cdr3_nt: TGCAGTGCTAGTGGAACTAGCGACTGCGAGCAGTACTTC
cdr3_aa: CSASGTSDCEQYF

clone_size: few
j_call: TRBJ2-5
d_call: TRBD2
v_call: TRBV7-8
cdr3_nt: TGTGCCAGCACATCCGGGACTAGAGAGACCCAGTACTTC
cdr3_aa: CASTSGTRETQYF

clone_size: -
j_call: TRBJ1-1
d_call: -
v_call: TRBV19
cdr3_nt: TGTGCCAGTAGAGAATCGGCGTACACTGAAGCTTTCTTT
cdr3_aa: CASRESAYTEAFF

clone_size: many
j_call: TRBJ1-6
d_call: -
v_call: TRBV12-3/TRBV12-4
cdr3_nt: TGTGCCAGCAGTCTCACGCGGGGGTCCAGGAGCTCCTATAATTCACCCCTCCACTTT
cdr3_aa: CASSLTRGSRSSYNSPLHF

clone_size: many
j_call: TRBJ1-2
d_call: -
v_call: TRBV7-8
cdr3_nt: TGTGCCAGCAGCTACGAGGGACTCCTAGGAGATGGCTACACCTTC
cdr3_aa: CASSYEGLLGDGYTF

clone_size: -
j_call: TRBJ1-2
d_call: -
v_call: TRBV19
cdr3_nt: TGTGCCAGTACCGACCGAGGGGAGGGTGGCTACACCTTC
cdr3_aa: CASTDRGEGGYTF